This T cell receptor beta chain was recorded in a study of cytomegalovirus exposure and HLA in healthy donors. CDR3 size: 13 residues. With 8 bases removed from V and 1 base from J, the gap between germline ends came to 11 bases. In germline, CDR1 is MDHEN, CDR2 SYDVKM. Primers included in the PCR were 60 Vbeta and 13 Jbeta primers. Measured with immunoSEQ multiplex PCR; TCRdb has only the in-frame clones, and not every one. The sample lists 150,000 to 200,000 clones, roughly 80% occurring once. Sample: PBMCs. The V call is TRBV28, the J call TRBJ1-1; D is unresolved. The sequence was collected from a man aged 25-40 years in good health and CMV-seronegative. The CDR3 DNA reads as TGTGCCAGCTGCTGGAGGAGGAACACTGAAGCTTTCTTT. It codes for CASCWRRNTEAFF.